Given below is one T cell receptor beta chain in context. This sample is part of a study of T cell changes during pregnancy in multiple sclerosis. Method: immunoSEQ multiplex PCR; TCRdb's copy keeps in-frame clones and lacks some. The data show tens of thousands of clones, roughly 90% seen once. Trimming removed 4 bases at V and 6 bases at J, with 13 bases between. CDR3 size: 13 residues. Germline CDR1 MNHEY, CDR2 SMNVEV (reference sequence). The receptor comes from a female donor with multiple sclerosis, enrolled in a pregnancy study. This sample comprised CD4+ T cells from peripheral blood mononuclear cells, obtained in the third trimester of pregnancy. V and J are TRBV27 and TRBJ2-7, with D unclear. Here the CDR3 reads CASSSAGRPEQYF. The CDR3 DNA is TGTGCCAGCAGTTCTGCCGGCAGGCCCGAGCAGTACTTC.